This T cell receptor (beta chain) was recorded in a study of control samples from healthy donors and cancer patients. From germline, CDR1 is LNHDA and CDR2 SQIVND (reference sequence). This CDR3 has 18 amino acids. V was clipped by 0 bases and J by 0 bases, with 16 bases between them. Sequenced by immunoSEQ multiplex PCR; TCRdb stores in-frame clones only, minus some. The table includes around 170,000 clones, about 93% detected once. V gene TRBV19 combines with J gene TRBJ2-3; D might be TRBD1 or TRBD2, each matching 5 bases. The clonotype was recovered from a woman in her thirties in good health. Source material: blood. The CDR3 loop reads CASSIDPPRGESTDTQYF. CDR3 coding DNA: TGTGCCAGTAGTATAGACCCCCCCCGGGGCGAAAGCACAGATACGCAGTATTTT.